This T cell receptor beta chain comes out of a study of blood T cell repertoires in COVID-19. Across the whole study: COVID-19 samples, acute and convalescent, were from the United States, Italy and Spain. Nucleic acid was either cDNA or gDNA, and it came from T cells, B-cell-depleted T cells, or PBMCs.

In the original processing: The assay estimated nucleated cells by amplifying reference gene primers. Measured with immunoSEQ multiplex PCR; TCRdb has only the in-frame clones, and not every one. For V, J and clone size, that table is used; D and trimming come from the DNA. The data contain 210,000 or so clones, around 80% of them seen just once; the ten biggest clones take up less than 3.5%. The V and J ends lost 1 base and 8 bases respectively, with 18 bases between them. The CDR3 runs to 16 residues. The germline V gene encodes CDR1 LNHDA and CDR2 SQIVND (reference sequence). The specimen sequenced was peripheral blood. The sequence was collected from a man aged 45-65 years with active or convalescent COVID-19. The chain couples TRBV19 to TRBJ2-1, with D possibly TRBD1 on 6 matching bases. The CDR3 region is CASSIGQALYRDEQFF. The CDR3, as DNA: TGTGCCAGTAGTATAGGACAGGCCTTATATAGGGATGAGCAGTTCTTC.